The sequence of this T cell receptor beta chain was determined in a study of T cell repertoires in cytomegalovirus infection. Only a few counts were recorded for this clonotype. This CDR3 contains 14 residues. The germline CDR1 and CDR2 sequences are ENHRY and SYGVKD. The trim removed 4 bases at V and 3 bases at J, leaving 6 bases unmatched. TCRdb recomputed calls from the reads with MiXCR, one row per CDR3 protein. This sample yields around 350,000 distinct CDR3 sequences, of which about a sixth are seen a single time; approximately 10% belongs to the top ten. V usage is TRBV10-3 and J usage is TRBJ2-7; 7 positions match TRBD1. This TCR came from a human donor in good health (CMV status not recorded). Some clones in this sample may be carry-over from other donors' samples. The specimen sequenced was PBMCs. The CDR3 nucleotides read TGTGCCATCAGTGGGGACAGTGGAATCTACGAGCAGTACTTC. Protein product: CAISGDSGIYEQYF.